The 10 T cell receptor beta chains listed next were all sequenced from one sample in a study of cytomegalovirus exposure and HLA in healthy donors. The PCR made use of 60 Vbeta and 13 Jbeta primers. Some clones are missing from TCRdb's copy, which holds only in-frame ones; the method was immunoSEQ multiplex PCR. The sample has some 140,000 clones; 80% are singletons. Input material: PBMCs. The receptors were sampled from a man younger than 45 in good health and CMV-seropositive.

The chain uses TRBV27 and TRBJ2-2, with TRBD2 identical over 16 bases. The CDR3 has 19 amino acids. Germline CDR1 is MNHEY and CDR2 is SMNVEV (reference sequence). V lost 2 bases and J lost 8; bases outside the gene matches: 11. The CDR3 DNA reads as TGTGCCAGCAGTTTAGGCCCCGGGACTAGCGGGAGGGCCCTGGGGGAGCTGTTTTTT. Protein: CASSLGPGTSGRALGELFF.

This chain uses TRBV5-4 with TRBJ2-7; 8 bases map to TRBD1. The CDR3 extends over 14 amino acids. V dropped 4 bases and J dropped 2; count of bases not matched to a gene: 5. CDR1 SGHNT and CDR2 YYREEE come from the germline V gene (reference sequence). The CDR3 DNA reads TGTGCCAGCAGCGCAGGACAGGGAGCCTACGAGCAGTACTTC. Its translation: CASSAGQGAYEQYF.

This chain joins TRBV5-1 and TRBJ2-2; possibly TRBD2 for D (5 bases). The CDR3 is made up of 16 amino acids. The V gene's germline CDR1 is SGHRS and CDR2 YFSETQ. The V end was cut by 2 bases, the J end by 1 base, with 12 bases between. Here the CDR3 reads CASSLERLVNTGELFF. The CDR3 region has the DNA TGCGCCAGCAGCTTAGAGCGGCTCGTGAACACCGGGGAGCTGTTTTTT.

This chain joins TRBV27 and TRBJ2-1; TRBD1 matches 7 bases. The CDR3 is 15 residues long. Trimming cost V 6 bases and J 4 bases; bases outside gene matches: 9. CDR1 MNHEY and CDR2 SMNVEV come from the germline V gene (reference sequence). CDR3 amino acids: CASSPDRLRYNEQFF. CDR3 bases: TGTGCCAGCAGCCCGGACAGGCTTAGGTACAATGAGCAGTTCTTC.

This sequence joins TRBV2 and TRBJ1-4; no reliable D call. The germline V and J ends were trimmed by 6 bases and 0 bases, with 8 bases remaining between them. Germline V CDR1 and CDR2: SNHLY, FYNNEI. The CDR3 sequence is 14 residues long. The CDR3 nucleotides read TGTGCCAGCAGATACTCCGCAACTAATGAAAAACTGTTTTTT. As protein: CASRYSATNEKLFF.

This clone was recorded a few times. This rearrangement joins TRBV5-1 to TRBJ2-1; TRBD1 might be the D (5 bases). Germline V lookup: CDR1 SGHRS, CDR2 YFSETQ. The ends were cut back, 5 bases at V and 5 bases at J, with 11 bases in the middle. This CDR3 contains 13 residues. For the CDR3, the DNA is TGCGCCAGCAGAGATACAGGTCACAATGAGCAGTTCTTC. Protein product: CASRDTGHNEQFF.

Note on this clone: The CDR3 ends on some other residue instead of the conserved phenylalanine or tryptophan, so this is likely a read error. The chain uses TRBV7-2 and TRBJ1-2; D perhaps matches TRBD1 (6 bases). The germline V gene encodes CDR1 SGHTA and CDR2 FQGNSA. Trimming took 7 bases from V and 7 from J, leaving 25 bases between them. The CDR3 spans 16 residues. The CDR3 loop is CASTPGGGALSGGYTL. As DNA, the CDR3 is TGTGCCAGCACCCCCGGCGGGGGGGCTTTATCTGGTGGCTACACCCTC.

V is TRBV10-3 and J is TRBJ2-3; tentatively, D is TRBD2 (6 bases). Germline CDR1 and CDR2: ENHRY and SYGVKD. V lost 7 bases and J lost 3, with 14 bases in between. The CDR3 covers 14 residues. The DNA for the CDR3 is TGTGCCATCAAAGGCGGGATTGGTACAGATACGCAGTATTTT. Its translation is CAIKGGIGTDTQYF.

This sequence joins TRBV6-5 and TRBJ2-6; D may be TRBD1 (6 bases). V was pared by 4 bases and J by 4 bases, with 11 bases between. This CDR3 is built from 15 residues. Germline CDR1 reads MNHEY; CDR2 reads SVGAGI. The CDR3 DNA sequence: TGTGCCAGCAGTTCCTGGGGGCACGGGGCCAACGTCCTGACTTTC. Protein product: CASSSWGHGANVLTF.

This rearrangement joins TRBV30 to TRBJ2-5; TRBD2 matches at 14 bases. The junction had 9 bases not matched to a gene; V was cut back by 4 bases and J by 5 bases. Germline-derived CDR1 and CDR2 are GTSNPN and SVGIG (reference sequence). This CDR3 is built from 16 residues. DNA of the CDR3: TGTGCCTGGATCCCCGGACTAGCGGGAGGTGGCGAGACCCAGTACTTC. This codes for CAWIPGLAGGGETQYF.